The 17 T cell receptor beta chains given below trace back to one sample, sequenced in a study of blood T cell repertoires in COVID-19. Method: immunoSEQ multiplex PCR; TCRdb's copy keeps in-frame clones and lacks some. The table records around 500,000 clones, 75% to 90% of them present only once. Material for sequencing was peripheral blood. These receptor sequences come from a human donor in a cohort sampled during active COVID-19.

The gene calls are TRBV19 and TRBJ2-1, with TRBD2 identical over 11 bases. The CDR3 runs 16 residues. Looked up from germline, CDR1 is LNHDA and CDR2 is SQIVND (reference sequence). The V and J ends lost 4 bases and 8 bases, in that order; junction bases with no gene match: 10. The CDR3: CASSTTSGRARDEQFF. CDR3 bases: TGTGCCAGTAGTACTACTAGCGGGAGAGCCAGGGATGAGCAGTTCTTC.

Comments on this clone: Distinct nucleotide sequences in the sample also encode this CDR3. V is TRBV27 and J is TRBJ2-7; 11 bases map to TRBD1. Trimming took 5 bases from V and 2 from J; bases not matched to a gene: 5. The CDR3 totals 15 residues. The germline gives CDR1 MNHEY, CDR2 SMNVEV (reference sequence). In nucleotides, the CDR3 is TGTGCCAGCAGTCCGGGGACAGGGGGTCCCTACGAGCAGTACTTC. Protein sequence: CASSPGTGGPYEQYF.

This chain links TRBV4-3 with TRBJ1-4, with a tentative D call TRBD1 (5 bases). Per germline, CDR1 LGHNA and CDR2 YSLEER. Trimming shortened V by 0 bases and J by 8 bases, and 10 bases separated the two germline ends. The CDR3 runs 14 residues. The CDR3 protein is CASSQDQGREKLFF. The CDR3 DNA is TGCGCCAGCAGCCAAGATCAGGGCAGGGAAAAACTGTTTTTT.

The chain carries TRBV28 and TRBJ1-5; TRBD1 aligns across 8 bases. Germline-derived CDR1 and CDR2 are MDHEN and SYDVKM. Trimming cost V 6 bases and J 3 bases; bases outside gene matches: 7. The length of the CDR3 is 15 residues. Written as DNA, the CDR3 is TGTGCCAGCAGCTTTCGACAGGGGAACAATCAGCCCCAGCATTTT. Its protein is CASSFRQGNNQPQHF. Supplemented by reference TRBV28 and TRBJ1-5, the full variable domain reads DVKVTQSSRYLVKRTGEKVFLECVQDMDHENMFWYRQDPGLGLRLIYFSYDVKMKEKGDIPEGYSVSREKKERFSLILESASTNQTSMYLCASSFRQGNNQPQHFGDGTRLSIL.

This clone was observed once. This chain uses TRBV5-4 with TRBJ1-1; D might be TRBD1 (5 bases). This CDR3 is 15 amino acids long. The germline V and J ends were trimmed by 0 bases and 1 base, with 10 bases remaining between them. The germline V gene has CDR1 SGHNT and CDR2 YYREEE (reference sequence). CDR3 protein: CASSLARVGNTEAFF. The CDR3 bases are TGTGCCAGCAGCTTGGCCAGGGTTGGGAACACTGAAGCTTTCTTT.

With regard to this clone: One junction end disagrees with the germline gene, perhaps due to a read error. V gene TRBV7-7 combines with J gene TRBJ2-7; TRBD2 matches at 7 bases. Germline V gene data show CDR1 as SSHAT and CDR2 as FNYEAQ (reference sequence). This CDR3 is built from 16 residues. The CDR3 coding sequence is TGTGCTAGCAGCACCAGCTGGGCGGGAGATCCCTACGAGCAGTACTTC. This sequence encodes CASSTSWAGDPYEQYF.

V gene TRBV6-2 or TRBV6-3 combines with J gene TRBJ2-7, with D tentatively TRBD2 (6 bases). With 4 bases removed from V and 2 bases from J, the gap between germline ends came to 15 bases. This CDR3 spans 15 amino acids. CDR1 and CDR2 from the germline V gene are MNHEY and SVGEGT. CDR3 in DNA: TGTGCCAGCAGTTCGTCGGCGGGGCCCCCCTACGAGCAGTACTTC. As protein: CASSSSAGPPYEQYF.

The count of this clone is one. The rearrangement uses TRBV5-1 and TRBJ2-5; D perhaps matches TRBD1 (6 bases). This CDR3 comprises 15 residues. The germline gives CDR1 SGHRS, CDR2 YFSETQ. V lost 0 bases to trimming and J lost 7 bases, with 16 bases between them. CDR3 in DNA: TGCGCCAGCAGCTTGGGGGTGGCAGGGGAGTGGACCCAGTACTTC. Its translation is CASSLGVAGEWTQYF. The entire variable domain, with the rest obtained from reference TRBV5-1 and TRBJ2-5, is as follows: KAGVTQTPRYLIKTRGQQVTLSCSPISGHRSVSWYQQTPGQGLQFLFEYFSETQRNKGNFPGRFSGRQFSNSRSEMNVSTLELGDSALYLCASSLGVAGEWTQYFGPGTRLLVL.

The gene calls are TRBV7-9 and TRBJ2-3; D remains ambiguous. Germline V gives CDR1 SEHNR, CDR2 FQNEAQ (reference sequence). This CDR3 has 13 residues. Trimming took 2 bases from V and 8 from J, leaving 11 bases between them. The chain's CDR3 is CASSLTSTGTQYF. DNA of the CDR3: TGTGCCAGCAGCTTAACGAGCACGGGTACGCAGTATTTT.

The chain recombines TRBV19 with TRBJ2-1, with D maybe TRBD2 (6 bases). Trimming shortened V by 3 bases and J by 0 bases, and 15 bases separated the two germline ends. The CDR3 contains 17 residues. The V gene's germline CDR1 is LNHDA and CDR2 SQIVND (reference sequence). The CDR3 spells CASSMRAGSLSYNEQFF. The CDR3 bases are TGTGCCAGTAGTATGAGGGCGGGGTCCCTCTCCTACAATGAGCAGTTCTTC.

The chain has TRBV10-3 and TRBJ1-2; possible D gene TRBD1, 5 bases. Per the germline V gene, CDR1 is ENHRY and CDR2 is SYGVKD. Deletions cut 3 bases from V and 6 bases from J, with 20 bases between. This CDR3 has 16 amino acids. The CDR3 DNA reads TGTGCCATCAGTGATTCCGGTGTGGGGGGACCCAATGGCTACACCTTC. It translates to CAISDSGVGGPNGYTF.

Here the CDR3 reads CASSPGGVRNQPQHF. The CDR3 DNA is TGTGCCAGCAGCCCCGGCGGGGTACGCAATCAGCCCCAGCATTTT. The V gene is TRBV6-5, the J gene TRBJ1-5, with D unresolved. CDR1 is MNHEY and CDR2 is SVGAGI in the germline V gene. The CDR3 spans 15 residues. V was shortened by 6 bases and J by 2 bases, with 14 bases between the two germline ends.

This rearrangement joins TRBV20-1 to TRBJ1-1; D possibly corresponds to TRBD1 (6 bases). Trimming removed 3 bases at V and 1 base at J, with 9 bases between. The CDR3 runs 13 residues. Germline V CDR1 and CDR2: DFQATT, SNEGSKA (reference sequence). CDR3 loop: CSASGGRNTEAFF. The DNA for the CDR3 is TGCAGTGCTAGTGGGGGCAGGAACACTGAAGCTTTCTTT.

This clone appeared a few times. This chain connects TRBV5-3 to TRBJ1-2; no clear D. TRBV5-3 is an ORF for which the function is uncertain. This CDR3 is 13 amino acids long. V lost 4 bases and J lost 4, with 11 bases in between. CDR3 nucleotides: TGTGCCAGAAGCCCAGTCCTTTCCTATGGCTACACCTTC. Amino acid sequence: CARSPVLSYGYTF.

This clone was observed a few times. The rearrangement joins TRBV24-1 to TRBJ2-2, with D uncertain. Looked up from germline, CDR1 is KGHDR and CDR2 is SFDVKD. V lost 4 bases and J lost 2, with 7 bases in between. CDR3 length equals 14 residues. As DNA, the CDR3 is TGTGCCACCAGTGAGAGCAAAAACACCGGGGAGCTGTTTTTT. It specifies CATSESKNTGELFF.

The rearrangement links TRBV19 to TRBJ2-1; possible D gene TRBD1, 7 bases. Germline V gene data show CDR1 as LNHDA and CDR2 as SQIVND (reference sequence). Trimming cost V 5 bases and J 6 bases, with 17 bases left between them. This CDR3 is 15 amino acids long. The CDR3 reads CASSSSQGGGNEQFF. CDR3 coding DNA: TGTGCCAGTAGTTCATCGCAGGGGGGTGGCAATGAGCAGTTCTTC.

The chain couples TRBV20-1 to TRBJ2-7; possible D gene TRBD2, 6 bases. Germline V CDR1 and CDR2: DFQATT, SNEGSKA (reference sequence). With 3 bases removed from V and 6 bases from J, the gap between germline ends came to 18 bases. This CDR3 has 14 residues. CDR3: CSASKRPSAVEQYF. The CDR3 bases are TGCAGTGCTAGTAAGAGGCCTAGCGCGGTCGAGCAGTACTTC.